This paragraph reports one T cell receptor beta chain. These data belong to a study of T cell changes during pregnancy in multiple sclerosis. With 4 bases clipped from V and 5 bases from J, the junction kept 4 bases outside the gene matches. CDR3 length: 14 amino acids. Germline loops: CDR1 MNHEY, CDR2 SVGAGI. Method: immunoSEQ multiplex PCR; TCRdb's copy keeps in-frame clones and lacks some. The table records around 28,000 clones, roughly 89% of them present only once. The clonotype comes from a female donor in good health, enrolled as a control in a pregnancy study. The sample in question was CD4+ T cells from peripheral blood mononuclear cells, obtained in the first trimester of pregnancy. V usage is TRBV6-5 and J usage is TRBJ2-3; TRBD1 aligns across 9 bases. The CDR3 DNA reads TGTGCCAGCAGTTGGGGACAGGGTATAGATACGCAGTATTTT. The encoded protein is CASSWGQGIDTQYF.